Following are 13 T cell receptor beta chains from one sample sequenced in a study of blood T cell repertoires in COVID-19. The table came from immunoSEQ multiplex PCR; TCRdb's copy has only in-frame clones and leaves some out. The repertoire holds roughly 130,000 clones, 84% seen once, with approximately 3.6% in the top ten. Specimen: PBMCs or T cells enriched from blood (not recorded which). The origin of the receptors is a woman aged 25 to 39 who had recovered from COVID-19.

This chain uses TRBV4-3 with TRBJ2-1; TRBD2 matches at 14 bases. V was pared by 3 bases and J by 2 bases, with 6 bases of the junction left unmatched. This CDR3 comprises 18 residues. Germline CDR1 and CDR2: LGHNA and YSLEER. The CDR3 DNA reads as TGCGCCAGCAGCCATCGACGGACTAGCGGGGGGCCCTACAATGAGCAGTTCTTC. This sequence encodes CASSHRRTSGGPYNEQFF.

The V gene is TRBV27, the J gene TRBJ2-7; D gene uncertain. The CDR3 sequence is 14 residues long. From germline, CDR1 is MNHEY and CDR2 SMNVEV (reference sequence). The V gene lost 4 bases and the J gene lost 3 bases, with 13 bases spanning the gap. The DNA of the CDR3 is TGTGCCAGCAGTTCATTGAGGCGTCACTACGAGCAGTACTTC. Translation: CASSSLRRHYEQYF.

This clone is judged large. The chain uses TRBV28 and TRBJ1-5; no clear D gene. Germline V CDR1 and CDR2: MDHEN, SYDVKM. Trimming took off 7 bases at V and 5 bases at J, with 12 bases between the two ends. The CDR3 consists of 13 residues. The CDR3 DNA sequence: TGTGCCAGCACCACTCAGCGGCATCAGCCCCAGCATTTT. Protein sequence: CASTTQRHQPQHF.

This rearrangement joins TRBV29-1 to TRBJ1-1; D is undetermined. Trimming cost V 3 bases and J 7 bases, with 9 bases left between them. This CDR3 has 11 residues. Germline assignment: CDR1 SQVTM and CDR2 ANQGSEA. The DNA for the CDR3 is TGCAGCGTTGAGAGCGGGAATGAAGCTTTCTTT. Its protein product is CSVESGNEAFF.

The chain recombines TRBV23-1 with TRBJ2-7; possible D gene TRBD1, 6 bases. TRBV23-1 is given ORF status, its function remaining uncertain. V was cut by 8 bases and J by 3 bases, with 17 bases left in between. The CDR3 is 14 amino acids. This CDR3 reads CASSQDRLDYEQYF. The CDR3 DNA reads TGCGCCAGCTCCCAGGACAGACTGGACTACGAGCAGTACTTC.

This clone was picked up a small number of times. The V call is TRBV28, the J call TRBJ1-3, with a weak D call TRBD1 (5 bases). Deletions cut 5 bases from V and 5 bases from J, with 13 bases between. The germline gives CDR1 MDHEN, CDR2 SYDVKM. The CDR3 loop spans 14 amino acids. CDR3: CASSPDQGRNTIYF. The CDR3 coding sequence is TGTGCCAGCAGTCCCGATCAGGGCAGAAACACCATATATTTT.

The J gene is TRBJ2-1, the V gene TRBV27; D remains unclear. Germline V gene lookup returns CDR1 MNHEY and CDR2 SMNVEV (reference sequence). The ends were cut back, 10 bases at V and 0 bases at J, with 22 bases in the middle. The CDR3 totals 17 residues. CDR3 DNA: TGTGCCACCCAAAACTACGGCCGTCAAAGCTCCTACAATGAGCAGTTCTTC. Encoded protein: CATQNYGRQSSYNEQFF.

This clone has more than one count but fewer than ten. The rearrangement links TRBV7-3 to TRBJ2-7; 9 nucleotides line up with TRBD2. CDR3 length: 15 residues. Germline V gene lookup returns CDR1 SGHTA and CDR2 FQGTGA. The V gene end was trimmed by 3 bases and the J gene end by 7 bases; junction bases not matched to a gene: 10. CDR3 bases: TGTGCCAGCAGCTTGGTGGCGGGAGGGCCGGGGGAGCAGTACTTC. Encoded protein: CASSLVAGGPGEQYF. The full variable domain, in which reference TRBV7-3 and TRBJ2-7 provide the parts outside the CDR3, is GAGVSQTPSNKVTEKGKYVELRCDPISGHTALYWYRQSLGQGPEFLIYFQGTGAADDSGLPNDRFFAVRPEGSVSTLKIQRTERGDSAVYLCASSLVAGGPGEQYFGPGTRLTVT.

The chain combines TRBV28 with TRBJ2-2; D gene ambiguous. V was trimmed by 5 bases and J by 0 bases, leaving 10 bases between them. The CDR3 runs to 15 residues. Looked up from germline, CDR1 is MDHEN and CDR2 is SYDVKM. The CDR3 is CASSPPTSNTGELFF. The CDR3 nucleotides read TGTGCCAGCAGTCCCCCCACTTCGAACACCGGGGAGCTGTTTTTT.

The chain employs TRBV30 and TRBJ2-7; 8 bases align to TRBD1. Germline values: CDR1 GTSNPN, CDR2 SVGIG (reference sequence). The V and J ends lost 3 bases and 4 bases, in that order; junction bases with no gene match: 8. The CDR3 has 14 residues. The CDR3 here is CAWSRQGSRYEQYF. In nucleotides, the CDR3 is TGTGCCTGGAGCAGACAGGGGTCTAGGTACGAGCAGTACTTC.

This chain uses TRBV29-1 with TRBJ1-4; 7 bases line up with TRBD1. CDR3 length: 12 residues. V lost 6 bases and J lost 8; bases outside the gene matches: 6. CDR1 SQVTM and CDR2 ANQGSEA come from the germline V gene. As DNA, the CDR3 is TGCAGCGTAACAGGGGCAAGGGAAAAACTGTTTTTT. As protein: CSVTGAREKLFF.

This chain connects TRBV7-3 to TRBJ2-3, with TRBD2 matching over 10 bases. V lost 5 bases to trimming and J lost 2 bases; unmatched junction nucleotides: 4. Germline loops: CDR1 SGHTA, CDR2 FQGTGA. This CDR3 has 15 residues. Here the CDR3 reads CASSAGLANTDTQYF. The CDR3, as DNA: TGTGCCAGCAGCGCGGGACTAGCGAACACAGATACGCAGTATTTT.

The rearrangement joins TRBV4-1 to TRBJ2-4; possible D gene TRBD2, 6 bases. CDR3 length: 19 amino acids. V was trimmed by 0 bases and J by 2 bases, leaving 20 bases between them. In germline, CDR1 is MGHRA, CDR2 YSYEKL. The CDR3 protein is CASSQDRVAGTTTKNIQYF. DNA of the CDR3: TGCGCCAGCAGCCAAGATCGGGTTGCGGGGACCACTACCAAAAACATTCAGTACTTC.